Below, 9 T cell receptor beta chains from the same sample are listed, as sequenced in a study of blood T cell repertoires in COVID-19. Clones were read by immunoSEQ multiplex PCR, and TCRdb kept only the in-frame ones, dropping some. The data show hundreds of thousands of clones, with 75% to 90% seen just once and 4.1% held by the top ten. The sample taken for sequencing was PBMCs or T cells enriched from blood (not recorded which). Receptor source: a young woman who had recovered from COVID-19.

V is TRBV6-5 and J is TRBJ2-7, with D perhaps matching TRBD2 (5 bases). This CDR3 region has 15 residues. CDR1 and CDR2 (germline): MNHEY, SVGAGI. With 5 bases removed from V and 4 bases from J, the gap between germline ends came to 18 bases. The CDR3 bases are TGTGCCAGCAGTAGACCCGGCCGGGGTGGGTACGAGCAGTACTTC. It yields the protein CASSRPGRGGYEQYF.

The chain recombines TRBV4-3 with TRBJ1-1; D might be TRBD1 (6 bases). This CDR3 is 12 amino acids long. Germline lookup yields CDR1 LGHNA and CDR2 YSLEER. Trimming left V 6 bases short and J 4 bases short, with 9 bases between. CDR3 sequence (DNA): TGCGCCAGCAGGCAGGGGAGCACTGAAGCTTTCTTT. Its translation is CASRQGSTEAFF.

This chain uses TRBV7-2 with TRBJ1-3; 10 nucleotides line up with TRBD1. With 3 bases clipped from V and 2 bases from J, the junction kept 1 base outside the gene matches. Germline V gene sequence: CDR1 SGHTA, CDR2 FQGNSA. The CDR3 has 15 residues. The CDR3 DNA reads as TGTGCCAGCAGCTTGACAGGGGGCCCTGGAAACACCATATATTTT. This gives the protein CASSLTGGPGNTIYF.

The gene calls are TRBV21-1 and TRBJ1-5; no check of the table's D call, TRBD1, against the DNA was made. TRBV21-1 is annotated as a pseudogene. This CDR3 contains 17 residues. The CDR3 is CASSNPPLNNSNQPQHF. The CDR3 DNA reads as TGTGCCAGCAGCAACCCCCCGTTGAACAATAGCAATCAGCCCCAGCATTTT.

V and J are TRBV7-9 and TRBJ1-2; D may be TRBD1 (6 bases). CDR1 SEHNR and CDR2 FQNEAQ come from the germline V gene (reference sequence). Trimming cost V 4 bases and J 6 bases, with 15 bases left between them. The CDR3 consists of 14 residues. DNA for the CDR3: TGTGCCAGCAGCTCGTACAGGGTGCAGCATGGCTACACCTTC. This gives the protein CASSSYRVQHGYTF.

The genes are TRBV28 and TRBJ2-1; 11 bases are a match to TRBD2. The CDR3 has 17 amino acids. CDR1 is MDHEN and CDR2 is SYDVKM in the germline V gene. V trimming: 6 bases; J trimming: 4 bases; junction bases outside the gene matches: 11. The CDR3 DNA reads as TGTGCCAGCAGCAGACTAGCGGGGCGCCACCTTTACAATGAGCAGTTCTTC. Its translation: CASSRLAGRHLYNEQFF. Full variable domain (rest looked up from reference TRBV28 and TRBJ2-1): DVKVTQSSRYLVKRTGEKVFLECVQDMDHENMFWYRQDPGLGLRLIYFSYDVKMKEKGDIPEGYSVSREKKERFSLILESASTNQTSMYLCASSRLAGRHLYNEQFFGPGTRLTVL.

The chain joins TRBV6-2 or TRBV6-3 to TRBJ2-7; D is possibly TRBD2 (6 bases). Germline V gene lookup returns CDR1 MNHEY and CDR2 SVGEGT. The CDR3 runs to 15 residues. Trimming removed 2 bases at V and 1 base at J, with 12 bases between. In DNA, the CDR3 is TGTGCCAGCAGTTACGGGGGGATGGAGTCCTACGAGCAGTACTTC. Translating it yields CASSYGGMESYEQYF.

This chain uses TRBV5-6 with TRBJ1-1; tentative D call: TRBD1 (6 bases). Looked up from germline, CDR1 is SGHDT and CDR2 is YYEEEE. The CDR3 sequence is 14 residues long. V lost 3 bases and J 10 bases, leaving 19 bases between the germline ends. The CDR3 nucleotides are TGTGCCAGCAGCTCCGACAGGCGGGGGACCGGAGCTTTCTTT. This encodes CASSSDRRGTGAFF.

The chain is built from TRBV5-1 and TRBJ2-1; the D gene is possibly TRBD2 (5 bases). V gave up 3 bases and J gave up 8 bases, with 9 bases separating them. Germline CDR1 SGHRS, CDR2 YFSETQ. This CDR3 has 12 residues. CDR3 bases: TGCGCCAGCAGCTCGCCTAGCTATGAGCAGTTCTTC. Its protein product is CASSSPSYEQFF.